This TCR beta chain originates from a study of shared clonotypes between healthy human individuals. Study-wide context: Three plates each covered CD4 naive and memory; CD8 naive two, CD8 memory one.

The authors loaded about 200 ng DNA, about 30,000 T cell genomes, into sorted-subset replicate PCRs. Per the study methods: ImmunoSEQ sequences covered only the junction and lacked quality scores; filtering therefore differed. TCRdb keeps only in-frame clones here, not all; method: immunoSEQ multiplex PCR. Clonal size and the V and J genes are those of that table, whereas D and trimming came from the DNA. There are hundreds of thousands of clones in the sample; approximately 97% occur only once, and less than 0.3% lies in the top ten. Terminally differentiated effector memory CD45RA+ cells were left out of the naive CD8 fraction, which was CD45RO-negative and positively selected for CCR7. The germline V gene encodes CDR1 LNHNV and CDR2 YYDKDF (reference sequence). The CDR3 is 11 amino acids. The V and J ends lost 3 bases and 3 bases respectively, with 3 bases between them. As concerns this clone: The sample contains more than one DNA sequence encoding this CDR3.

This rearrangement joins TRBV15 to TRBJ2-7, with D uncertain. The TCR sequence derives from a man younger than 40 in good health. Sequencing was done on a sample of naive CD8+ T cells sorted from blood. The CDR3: CATSSNYEQYF. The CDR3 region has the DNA TGTGCCACCAGCAGCAACTACGAGCAGTACTTC.